This T cell receptor beta chain was recovered during a study of blood T cells in healthy people across ages. With a J-beta primer mix and a sample-barcoded 5' primer, a second PCR ran roughly 6 to 11 cycles. A 12-random-nucleotide template-switch adaptor tagged each cDNA molecule. TCRdb redid the calling of the 5' RACE reads with MiXCR, one entry per CDR3 protein. This repertoire shows about 1,400,000 distinct CDR3 sequences, around 55% found once; its top ten account for roughly 7%. The CDR3 has 18 residues. Germline CDR1 reads LGHDT; CDR2 reads YNNKEL (reference sequence). V lost 1 base, J lost 0 bases, and 13 bases lay in between.

Sequencing used blood. The chain employs TRBV3-1 and TRBJ1-6, with D unclear. This clonotype was obtained from a man in his late teens or twenties in good health. DNA of the CDR3: TGTGCCAGCAGCCAAGTTTCCGCCCGGAGCTCCTATAATTCACCCCTCCACTTT. This sequence encodes CASSQVSARSSYNSPLHF.